This T cell receptor beta chain was obtained from a study of blood T cell repertoires in COVID-19. Original processing methods: Amplification with reference gene primers provided the estimates of nucleated cell counts. The repertoire was sequenced with immunoSEQ multiplex PCR; TCRdb's copy has only in-frame clones and lacks some. The V and J calls and clone size are taken from that table; D and trimming were inferred from the DNA. The sample shows around 230,000 clones, 81% of them seen only once. Cohort 3 recovery required two negative PCRs, clearance, or symptom resolution. The sample taken for sequencing was PBMCs or T cells enriched from blood (not recorded which). The source of this sequence is a man between 40 and 49 years old who had recovered from COVID-19.

The CDR3 region has the DNA TGTGCCAGCAGTGCGGCACTGACAGCCCACTATGGCTACACCTTC. It codes for CASSAALTAHYGYTF. The rearrangement links TRBV25-1 to TRBJ1-2; possible D gene TRBD1, 5 bases. The V gene lost 4 bases and the J gene lost 3 bases, with 15 bases spanning the gap. In germline, CDR1 is MGHDK, CDR2 SYGVNS. CDR3 length: 15 residues.